The sequence of this T cell receptor beta chain was determined in a study of T cell changes during pregnancy in multiple sclerosis. The V gene's germline CDR1 is SEHNR and CDR2 FQNEAQ (reference sequence). V lost 2 bases, J lost 5 bases, and 4 bases stayed unmatched. The CDR3 is 14 amino acids. Produced via immunoSEQ multiplex PCR; TCRdb's table is partial and in-frame only. The sample lists 48,000 or so clones; 88% were seen once. The source was CD4+ T cells from peripheral blood mononuclear cells, collected in the second trimester of pregnancy. The receptor's source is a female donor with multiple sclerosis, enrolled in a pregnancy study. The chain employs TRBV7-9 and TRBJ2-5; TRBD2 matches at 8 bases. CDR3 loop: CASSLYGRDETQYF. As DNA, the CDR3 is TGTGCCAGCAGCTTATACGGGAGGGACGAGACCCAGTACTTC.